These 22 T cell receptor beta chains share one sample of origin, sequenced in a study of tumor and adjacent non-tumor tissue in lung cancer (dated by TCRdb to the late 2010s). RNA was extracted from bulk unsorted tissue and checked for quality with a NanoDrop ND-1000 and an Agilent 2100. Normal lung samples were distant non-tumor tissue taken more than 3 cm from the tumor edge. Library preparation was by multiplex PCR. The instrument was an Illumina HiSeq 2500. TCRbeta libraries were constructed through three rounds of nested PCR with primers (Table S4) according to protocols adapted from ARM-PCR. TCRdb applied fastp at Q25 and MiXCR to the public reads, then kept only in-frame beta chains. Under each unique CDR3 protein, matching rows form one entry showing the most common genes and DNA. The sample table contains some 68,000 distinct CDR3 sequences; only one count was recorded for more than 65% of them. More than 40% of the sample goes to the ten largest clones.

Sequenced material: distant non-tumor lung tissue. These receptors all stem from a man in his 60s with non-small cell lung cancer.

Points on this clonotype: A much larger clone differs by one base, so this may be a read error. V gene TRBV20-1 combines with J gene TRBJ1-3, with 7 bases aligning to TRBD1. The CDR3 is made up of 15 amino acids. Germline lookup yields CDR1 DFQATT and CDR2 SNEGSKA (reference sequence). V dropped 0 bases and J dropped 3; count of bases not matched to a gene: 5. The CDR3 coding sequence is TGCAGTGCTAGAGATAAACAGGGGTATGGAAACACCATATATTTT. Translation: CSARDKQGYGNTIYF.

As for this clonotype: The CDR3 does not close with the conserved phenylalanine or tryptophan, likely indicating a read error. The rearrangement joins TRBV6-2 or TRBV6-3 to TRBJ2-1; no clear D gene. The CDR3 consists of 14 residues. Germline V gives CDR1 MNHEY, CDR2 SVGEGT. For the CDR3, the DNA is TGTGCTAACAGTAGACAAGGCTCCTACAATGAGCAGTTCTCC. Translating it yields CANSRQGSYNEQFS.

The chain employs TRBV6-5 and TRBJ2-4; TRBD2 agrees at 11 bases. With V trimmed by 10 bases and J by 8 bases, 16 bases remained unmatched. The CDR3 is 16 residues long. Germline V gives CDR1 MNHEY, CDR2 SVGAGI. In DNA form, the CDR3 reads TGTGCCAACAGGCCCAGACTAGCGGGATGGCGACACATTCAGTACTTC. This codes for CANRPRLAGWRHIQYF.

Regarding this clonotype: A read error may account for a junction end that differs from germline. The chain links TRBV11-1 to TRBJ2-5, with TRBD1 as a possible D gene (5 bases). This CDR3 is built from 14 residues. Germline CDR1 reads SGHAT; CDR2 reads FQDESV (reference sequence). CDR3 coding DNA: TGTGCCAGAAGCAAGGACACGTACCAAGAGAGCCAGTACTTC. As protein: CARSKDTYQESQYF.

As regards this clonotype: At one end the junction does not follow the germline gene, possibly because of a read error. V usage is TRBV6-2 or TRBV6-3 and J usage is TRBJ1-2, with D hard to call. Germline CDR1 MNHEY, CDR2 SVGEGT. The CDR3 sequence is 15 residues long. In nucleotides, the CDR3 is TGTGCCAGCAGACAGTCTGGCAGGACCAACTATGGTTACACCTTC. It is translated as CASRQSGRTNYGYTF.

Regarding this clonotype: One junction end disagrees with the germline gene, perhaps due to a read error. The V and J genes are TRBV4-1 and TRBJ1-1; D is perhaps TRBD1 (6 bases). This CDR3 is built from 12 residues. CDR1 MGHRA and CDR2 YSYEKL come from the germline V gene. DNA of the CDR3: TGCGCCGGCAGCCAACAGGGATTTGAAGTTTTCTTT. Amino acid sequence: CAGSQQGFEVFF.

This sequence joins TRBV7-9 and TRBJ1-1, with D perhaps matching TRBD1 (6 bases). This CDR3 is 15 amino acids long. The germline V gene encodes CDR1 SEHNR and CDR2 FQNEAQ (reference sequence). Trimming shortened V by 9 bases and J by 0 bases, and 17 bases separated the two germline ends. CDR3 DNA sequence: TGTGCCAGTGGCTCCCCGACAGGAATGAACACTGAAGCTTTCTTT. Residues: CASGSPTGMNTEAFF.

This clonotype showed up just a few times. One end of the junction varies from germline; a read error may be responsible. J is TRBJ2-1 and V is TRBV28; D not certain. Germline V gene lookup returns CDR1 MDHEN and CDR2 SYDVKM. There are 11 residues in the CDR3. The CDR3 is CVSNPWGEQFF. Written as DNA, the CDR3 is TGTGTCAGCAACCCCTGGGGAGAGCAGTTCTTC.

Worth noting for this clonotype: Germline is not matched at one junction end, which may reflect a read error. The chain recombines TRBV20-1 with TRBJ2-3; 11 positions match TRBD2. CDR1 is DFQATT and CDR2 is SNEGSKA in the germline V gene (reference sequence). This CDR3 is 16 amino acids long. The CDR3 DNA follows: TGCAGTGCTACTAGAACACTAGCGGGAGAGACAGATACGCACTATTTT. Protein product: CSATRTLAGETDTHYF.

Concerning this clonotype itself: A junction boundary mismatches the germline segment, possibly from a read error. The CDR3 DNA follows: TGTGCCAGCAGTTACACAGAAGAGGGCTATGGCTACATCTTC. Translation: CASSYTEEGYGYIF. J is TRBJ1-2 and V is TRBV6-6; unclear D gene. The CDR3 has 14 amino acids. CDR1 is MNHNY and CDR2 is SVGAGI in the germline V gene (reference sequence).

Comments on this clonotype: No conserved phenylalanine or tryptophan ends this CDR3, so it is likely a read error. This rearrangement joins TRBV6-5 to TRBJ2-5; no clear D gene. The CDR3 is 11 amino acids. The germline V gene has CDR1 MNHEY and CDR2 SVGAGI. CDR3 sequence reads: CDGRDTLTQYS. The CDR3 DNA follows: TGTGACGGCAGAGACACGTTGACCCAGTACTCC.

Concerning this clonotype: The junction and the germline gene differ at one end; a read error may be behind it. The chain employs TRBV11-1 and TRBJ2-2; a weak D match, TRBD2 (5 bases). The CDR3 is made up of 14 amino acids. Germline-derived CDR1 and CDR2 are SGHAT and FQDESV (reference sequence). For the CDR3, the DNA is TGTGCCAGCAGATATACCAGTGGCACCGGGGAGCTATCTTTT. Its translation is CASRYTSGTGELSF.

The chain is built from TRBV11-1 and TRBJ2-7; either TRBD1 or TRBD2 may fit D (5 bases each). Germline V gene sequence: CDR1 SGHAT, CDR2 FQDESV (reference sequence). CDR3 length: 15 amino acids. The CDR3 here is CVCSLDQRGRYEQYF. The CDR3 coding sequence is TGTGTCTGCAGCTTAGACCAGAGGGGCCGCTACGAGCAGTACTTC.

The CDR3 here is CASSSTGSDYGYTF. CDR3 nucleotide sequence: TGTGCCAGCAGCTCGACAGGGTCGGACTATGGCTACACCTTC. The rearrangement uses TRBV7-9 and TRBJ1-2; 7 bases match TRBD1. J was trimmed by 3 bases and V by 4 bases; bases with no gene match: 5. This CDR3 has 14 residues. Germline CDR1 and CDR2: SEHNR and FQNEAQ (reference sequence). Looking up the rest from reference TRBV7-9 and TRBJ1-2 gives the full variable domain: DTGVSQNPRHKITKRGQNVTFRCDPISEHNRLYWYRQTLGQGPEFLTYFQNEAQLEKSRLLSDRFSAERPKGSFSTLEIQRTEQGDSAMYLCASSSTGSDYGYTFGSGTRLTVV.

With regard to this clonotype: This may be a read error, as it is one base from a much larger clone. CDR3: CASSQTLGLAGVYEQHF. The DNA for the CDR3 is TGTGCCAGCAGTCAAACTCTGGGACTAGCGGGAGTCTACGAGCAGCACTTC. The J gene is TRBJ2-7, the V gene TRBV6-2 or TRBV6-3; 14 nucleotides agree with TRBD2. The CDR3 is 17 amino acids. Germline loops: CDR1 MNHEY, CDR2 SVGEGT.

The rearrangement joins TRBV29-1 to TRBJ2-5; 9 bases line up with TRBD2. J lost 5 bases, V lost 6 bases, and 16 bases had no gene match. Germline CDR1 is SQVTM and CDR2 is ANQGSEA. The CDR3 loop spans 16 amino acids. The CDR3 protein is CSVAGLAGEFCETQYF. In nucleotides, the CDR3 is TGCAGCGTAGCGGGACTAGCTGGAGAATTCTGTGAGACCCAGTACTTC.

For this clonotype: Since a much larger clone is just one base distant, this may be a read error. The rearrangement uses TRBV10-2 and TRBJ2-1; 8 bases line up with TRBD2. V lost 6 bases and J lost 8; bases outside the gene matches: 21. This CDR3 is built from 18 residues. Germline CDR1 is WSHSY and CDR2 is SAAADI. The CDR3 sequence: CASSAQELPGGLRDEQFF. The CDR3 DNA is TGCGCCAGCAGCGCCCAGGAGCTACCGGGAGGGCTTAGGGATGAGCAGTTCTTC.

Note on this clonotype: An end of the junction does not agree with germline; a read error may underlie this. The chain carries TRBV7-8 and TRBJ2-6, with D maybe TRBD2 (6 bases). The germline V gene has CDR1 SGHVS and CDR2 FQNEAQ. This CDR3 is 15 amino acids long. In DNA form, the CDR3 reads TGTGAAAGCAGCGAGAAGCGGGCTGGGGCCAACGTCCTGGCTTTC. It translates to CESSEKRAGANVLAF.

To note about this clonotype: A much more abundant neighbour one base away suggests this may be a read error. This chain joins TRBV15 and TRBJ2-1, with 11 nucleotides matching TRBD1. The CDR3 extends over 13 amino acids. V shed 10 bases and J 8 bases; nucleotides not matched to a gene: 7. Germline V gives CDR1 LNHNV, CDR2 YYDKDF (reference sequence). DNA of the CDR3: TGTGCCAGCCGGGACAGGGGGTCCGATGAGCAGTTCTTC. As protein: CASRDRGSDEQFF.

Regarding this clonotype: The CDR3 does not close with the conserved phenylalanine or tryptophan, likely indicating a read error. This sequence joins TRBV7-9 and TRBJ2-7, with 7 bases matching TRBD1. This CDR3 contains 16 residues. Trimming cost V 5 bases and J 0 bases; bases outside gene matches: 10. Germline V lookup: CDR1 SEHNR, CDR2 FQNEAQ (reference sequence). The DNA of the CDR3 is TGTGCCAGCAGCCCCCCCGGGACAGCGAACTCCTACGAGCAGTACTCG. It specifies CASSPPGTANSYEQYS.

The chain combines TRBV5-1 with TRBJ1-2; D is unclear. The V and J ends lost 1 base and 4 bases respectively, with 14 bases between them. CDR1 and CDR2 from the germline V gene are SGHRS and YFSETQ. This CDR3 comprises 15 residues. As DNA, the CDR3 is TGCGCCAGCAGCTTGAATACGAACTCGGCCTATGGCTACACCTTC. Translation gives CASSLNTNSAYGYTF.

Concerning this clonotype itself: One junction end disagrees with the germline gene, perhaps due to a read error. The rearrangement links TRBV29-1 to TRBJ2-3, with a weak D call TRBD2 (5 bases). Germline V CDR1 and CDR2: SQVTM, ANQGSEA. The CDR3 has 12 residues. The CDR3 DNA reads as TGCAGCGTTGAGGCTCTGAGGGATACGCAATATTTT. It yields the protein CSVEALRDTQYF.